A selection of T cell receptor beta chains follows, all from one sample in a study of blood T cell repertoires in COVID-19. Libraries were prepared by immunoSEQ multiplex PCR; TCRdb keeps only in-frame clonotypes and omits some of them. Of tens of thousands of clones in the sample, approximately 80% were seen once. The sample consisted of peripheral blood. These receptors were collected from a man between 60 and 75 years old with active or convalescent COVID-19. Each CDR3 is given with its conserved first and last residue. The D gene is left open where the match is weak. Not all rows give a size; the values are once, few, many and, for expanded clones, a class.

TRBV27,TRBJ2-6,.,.,TGTGCCAGCAGTTTATACAATGCCGGACTGCACTCTGGGGCCAACGTCCTGACTTTC,CASSLYNAGLHSGANVLTF
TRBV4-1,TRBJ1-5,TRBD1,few,TGCGCCAGCAGCCAAGAGTGGCAGGGGGCAAGGGGTCAGCCCCAGCATTTT,CASSQEWQGARGQPQHF
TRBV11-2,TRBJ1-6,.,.,TGTGCCAGCAGCTTAATCCGTTCCGGGTCACCCCTCCACTTT,CASSLIRSGSPLHF
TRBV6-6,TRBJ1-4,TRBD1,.,TGTGCCACCTGGGGGACAGTCCTCAATGAAAAACTGTTTTTT,CATWGTVLNEKLFF
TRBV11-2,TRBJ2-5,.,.,TGTGCCAGCAGCCCCGCTTGGGGGCCGCAAGAGACCCAGTACTTC,CASSPAWGPQETQYF
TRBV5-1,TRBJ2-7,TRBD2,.,TGCGCCAGCCAAGAGCGGGGGGGCTTGTACGAGCAGTACTTC,CASQERGGLYEQYF
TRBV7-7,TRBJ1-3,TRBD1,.,TGTGCTAGCAGCTCGCAGGGGGACTGCTCTGGAAACACCATATATTTT,CASSSQGDCSGNTIYF
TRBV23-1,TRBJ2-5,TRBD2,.,TGCGCCAGCAGTCAATCGGGGCTAGCGGGGGCACAGGGGGAGACCCAGTACTTC,CASSQSGLAGAQGETQYF
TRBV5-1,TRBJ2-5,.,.,TGCGCCAGCAGCTGGGGTGGAGGGGACAGCCAAGAGACCCAGTACTTC,CASSWGGGDSQETQYF
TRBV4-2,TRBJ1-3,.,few,TGTGCCAGCAGCCAAGTAGGGTCAGGGGACACCATATATTTT,CASSQVGSGDTIYF
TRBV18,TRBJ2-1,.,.,TGTGCCAGCTCCACCGCAGGATACAATGAGCAGTTCTTC,CASSTAGYNEQFF
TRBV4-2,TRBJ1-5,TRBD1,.,TGTGCCAGCAGCCAAGGGGGGGACAGGGCAAGCAATCAGCCCCAGCATTTT,CASSQGGDRASNQPQHF
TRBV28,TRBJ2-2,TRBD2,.,TGTGCCAGCAGCCCCACTAGCGGGGGGAGGACCGGGGAGCTGTTTTTT,CASSPTSGGRTGELFF
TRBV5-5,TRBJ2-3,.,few,TGTGCCAGCAGCTTCGGGGGGCTGGCAGATACGCAGTATTTT,CASSFGGLADTQYF
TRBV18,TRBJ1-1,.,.,TGTGCCAGCTCACCAAGACAGCAGAACACTGAAGCTTTCTTT,CASSPRQQNTEAFF
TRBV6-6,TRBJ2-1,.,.,TGTGCCAGCAGTTACCCCGCAGGCTCCTACAATGAGCAGTTCTTC,CASSYPAGSYNEQFF
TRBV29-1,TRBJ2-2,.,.,TGCAGCGTTGAATCCCCCAGGGCACCTGGGGAGCTGTTTTTT,CSVESPRAPGELFF
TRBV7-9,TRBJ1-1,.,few,TGTGCCAGCAGCGTTCAGGGGAGCACTGAAGCTTTCTTT,CASSVQGSTEAFF
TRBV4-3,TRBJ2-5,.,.,TGCGCCAGCAGCCTTGGGGCCTTAACTCAAGAGACCCAGTACTTC,CASSLGALTQETQYF
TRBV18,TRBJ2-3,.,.,TGTGCCAGCTCTCCCATACGAGTTAGCACAGATACGCAGTATTTT,CASSPIRVSTDTQYF
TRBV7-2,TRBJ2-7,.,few,TGTGCCAGCAGCTTGGCCCGGGGAGACTACGAGCAGTACTTC,CASSLARGDYEQYF
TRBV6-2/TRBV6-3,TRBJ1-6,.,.,TGTGCCAGCAGTCGGACAGACTATAATTCACCCCTCCACTTT,CASSRTDYNSPLHF
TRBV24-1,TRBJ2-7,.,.,TGTGCCACCAGTGCCTTATCCTACGAGCAGTACTTC,CATSALSYEQYF
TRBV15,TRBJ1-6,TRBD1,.,TGTGCCACCAGCATGGGGGGACAGGGTCAGGCACCCCTCCACTTT,CATSMGGQGQAPLHF
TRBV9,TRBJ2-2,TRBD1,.,TGTGCCAGCAGCAGTGGGACAGGGGGCACCGCGAGGGAGCTGTTTTTT,CASSSGTGGTARELFF
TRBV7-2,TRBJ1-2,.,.,TGTGCCAGCAGCTCAGCAGGGGACTATGGCTACACCTTC,CASSSAGDYGYTF
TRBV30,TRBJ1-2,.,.,TGTGCCTGGAGCGTATCCCTTAACGGTAGGGGCGGCTACACCTTC,CAWSVSLNGRGGYTF
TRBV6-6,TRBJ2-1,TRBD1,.,TGTGCCAGCAGTTCACCACAGGGGGCCAATGAGCAGTTCTTC,CASSSPQGANEQFF
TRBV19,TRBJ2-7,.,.,TGTGCCAGTAGTATAGCAGGGGTTAATTCCTACGAGCAGTACTTC,CASSIAGVNSYEQYF
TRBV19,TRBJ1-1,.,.,TGTGCCAGTAGCAATCGAGCAGGGGTCACTGAAGCTTTCTTT,CASSNRAGVTEAFF
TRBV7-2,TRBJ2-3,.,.,TGTGCCAGCAGCTTAGTGCCCGGGGGCACAGATACGCAGTATTTT,CASSLVPGGTDTQYF
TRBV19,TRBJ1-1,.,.,TGTGCCAGTAGTATAGGCGGGAAGGGGTTGAACACTGAAGCTTTCTTT,CASSIGGKGLNTEAFF
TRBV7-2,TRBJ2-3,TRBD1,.,TGTGCCAGCAGCTACGGGACAGGGACAGATACGCAGTATTTT,CASSYGTGTDTQYF
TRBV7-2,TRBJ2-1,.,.,TGTGCCAGCAGCTTAGGAGCTAGCGTAACCTACAATGAGCAGTTCTTC,CASSLGASVTYNEQFF
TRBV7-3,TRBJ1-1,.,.,TGTGCCAGCAGCTTACAGGGAGGGAATACTGAAGCTTTCTTT,CASSLQGGNTEAFF
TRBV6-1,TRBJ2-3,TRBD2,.,TGTGCCAGCAGTGAATTCAGCGGGGGGCCCAATACGCAGTATTTT,CASSEFSGGPNTQYF
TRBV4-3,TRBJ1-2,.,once,TGCGCCAGCAGCCAAGATAGCAGATATGGCTACACCTTC,CASSQDSRYGYTF
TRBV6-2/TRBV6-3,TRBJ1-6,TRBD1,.,TGTGCCAGCAGTTACCAGGGACAGGGGGCCAATTCACCCCTCCACTTT,CASSYQGQGANSPLHF
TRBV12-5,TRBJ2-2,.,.,TGTGCTAGTGGTTTGCCGATACAGGGAAGCGTTCCCGGGGAGCTGTTTTTT,CASGLPIQGSVPGELFF
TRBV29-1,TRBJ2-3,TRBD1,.,TGCAGCGTCGGACAGGGAACAGATACGCAGTATTTT,CSVGQGTDTQYF
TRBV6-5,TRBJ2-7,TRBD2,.,TGTGCCAGCAGTTACTCGGCTAGCGGGGACTCCTACGAGCAGTACTTC,CASSYSASGDSYEQYF
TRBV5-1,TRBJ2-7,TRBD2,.,TGCGCCAGCAGCTTGAACGGACTAGCGGCCAGCTACGAAAGGGACTTC,CASSLNGLAASYERDF
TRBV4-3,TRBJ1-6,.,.,TGCGCCAGCAGCCAAGATGTAGAGGGTGGTTCACCCCTCCACTTT,CASSQDVEGGSPLHF